These T cell receptor beta chains were read from a single sample in a study of sequential checkpoint blockade in melanoma. Some clones are missing from TCRdb's copy, which holds only in-frame ones; the method was immunoSEQ multiplex PCR. The sample lists 10,000 or so clones; 55% to 70% were seen once. This specimen consisted of CD8+ T cells sorted from blood (inferred from file names), obtained from a patient given nivolumab and ipilimumab in sequence. The receptors here all came from a human donor with melanoma. Each CDR3 is given with its conserved first and last residue. Each record gives: V gene, D gene, CDR3 length, CDR3 protein. The D gene is left open where the match is weak.

TRBV6-1 | . | 15 | CASSDGRVSNQPQHF
TRBV5-8 | . | 16 | CASSLGGGTGNYEQYF
TRBV7-9 | TRBD2 | 15 | CASSGPSSGTYEQYF
TRBV4-1 | . | 13 | CASSQAGLTEAFF
TRBV28 | . | 17 | CASSSPRGRDGNQPQHF
TRBV11-2 | . | 15 | CASSSRSPLKNIQYF
TRBV5-8 | . | 18 | CASSLGRVGYRDYNEQFF
TRBV27 | . | 13 | CASRGGNTGELFF
TRBV6-6 | . | 15 | CASSYSANPGNTIYF
TRBV19 | . | 14 | CASSMGTPNYEQYF
TRBV5-1 | TRBD1 | 17 | CASSLGPSRTGWYEQYF
TRBV7-9 | . | 13 | CASSRGGEGAQHF
TRBV27 | TRBD1 | 13 | CASSLRDRGTQFF
TRBV19 | . | 14 | CATRPGRAQETQYF
TRBV4-1 | TRBD2 | 15 | CASSQGGGSSYEQYF
TRBV4-3 | . | 16 | CASSQDLSYLNTEAFF
TRBV11-2 | TRBD1 | 17 | CASSLTVGTGGAGEQYF
TRBV10-1 | TRBD1 | 14 | CASSEGRGRETQYF
TRBV27 | TRBD1 | 15 | CASSLRTGGLGTQYF
TRBV28 | TRBD2 | 15 | CASSRAGRPFGEQYF
TRBV19 | TRBD2 | 15 | CASSSLAGGTDTQYF
TRBV7-9 | . | 12 | CASSLQRDEQFF
TRBV7-2 | TRBD1 | 16 | CASSLDFATGAYEQYF
TRBV28 | . | 14 | CASSWRLRSETQYF